The 2 T cell receptor beta chains listed next were all sequenced from one sample in a study of blood T cell repertoires in COVID-19. Sequencing used immunoSEQ multiplex PCR; TCRdb keeps in-frame clones, though not all of them. The sample yields around 210,000 clones, roughly 84% seen once. The sequenced sample was peripheral blood. All receptors derive from a human donor in a cohort sampled during active COVID-19.

This clone has just one count. The CDR3 DNA reads TGTGCCATTGCGACTAGCGGGACCTACGAGCAGTACTTC. It codes for CAIATSGTYEQYF. This chain joins TRBV2 and TRBJ2-7, with 11 bases fitting TRBD2. The CDR3 runs 13 residues. Germline V gives CDR1 SNHLY, CDR2 FYNNEI. V lost 10 bases and J lost 2; bases outside the gene matches: 4.

This clone was observed a single time. The gene calls are TRBV11-3 and TRBJ2-3; perhaps TRBD2 as D (6 bases). The CDR3 is 17 residues long. Germline CDR1 reads SGHNT; CDR2 reads YENEEA. Trimming removed 3 bases from V and 4 bases from J, with 20 bases in between. The CDR3 sequence is CASSLGDWDLEADTQYF. As DNA, the CDR3 is TGTGCCAGCAGCTTGGGGGATTGGGACTTGGAGGCAGATACGCAGTATTTT.